This passage covers 5 T cell receptor beta chains from one sample sequenced in a study of cytomegalovirus exposure and HLA in healthy donors. It was with 60 Vbeta and 13 Jbeta primers that the PCR ran. The data were produced by immunoSEQ multiplex PCR, yet TCRdb's version contains in-frame clones alone and is incomplete. The sample has 180,000 or so clones; approximately 81% are singletons. The sample taken for sequencing was PBMCs. Receptors originate from a woman aged 45-65 years in good health and CMV-seronegative.

The chain uses TRBV30 and TRBJ2-7, with TRBD1 matching over 9 bases. The CDR3 is 14 residues long. Trimming removed 5 bases from V and 5 bases from J; junction bases left unmatched: 10. Germline-derived CDR1 and CDR2 are GTSNPN and SVGIG (reference sequence). This CDR3 is CAWAPRDRVHEQYF. In DNA form, the CDR3 reads TGTGCCTGGGCCCCCAGGGACAGGGTTCACGAGCAGTACTTC.

As regards this clone: The junction does not match germline at one end; this may be a read error. The rearrangement uses TRBV7-9 and TRBJ1-1; no clear D. Germline V gene lookup returns CDR1 SEHNR and CDR2 FQNEAQ (reference sequence). The CDR3 loop spans 15 amino acids. CDR3 residues: CSSRKQAGLNTEAFF. The CDR3 coding sequence is TGTTCCAGCAGGAAACAAGCAGGACTTAACACTGAAGCTTTCTTT.

The chain has TRBV5-5 and TRBJ1-5; D is perhaps TRBD1 (5 bases). The V end lost 4 bases, the J end lost 4 bases, and 12 bases lay between the germline ends. The V gene's germline CDR1 is SGHKS and CDR2 YYEKEE (reference sequence). CDR3 length: 14 amino acids. The CDR3 sequence: CASSPTVSNQPQHF. CDR3 coding DNA: TGTGCCAGCAGCCCGACAGTCTCTAATCAGCCCCAGCATTTT.

This clone was observed a few times. The chain recombines TRBV28 with TRBJ1-2, with D unclear. The CDR3 covers 13 residues. The V gene's germline CDR1 is MDHEN and CDR2 SYDVKM. V lost 7 bases, J lost 0 bases, and 9 bases lay in between. CDR3 protein: CASTGESNYGYTF. The CDR3 region has the DNA TGTGCCAGCACCGGGGAATCTAACTATGGCTACACCTTC.

The chain is built from TRBV6-5 and TRBJ2-2; 8 nucleotides align to TRBD1. V gave up 6 bases and J gave up 6 bases; unmatched junction bases: 9. This CDR3 region has 15 residues. CDR1 and CDR2 from the germline V gene are MNHEY and SVGAGI. CDR3 nucleotides: TGTGCCAGCAGCTCCGGGACAGGTAGCGCCGGGGAGCTGTTTTTT. This gives the protein CASSSGTGSAGELFF.